The TCR beta chain described here comes from a study of vaccination and CD4 T cells after COVID-19. Study summary: For post-vaccine samples, collection took place a median around 70 days after dose two, ranging from 14 to 241.

Sample share makes this clonotype medium-sized. As yet, its antigen is unknown. The Oncomine TCR Beta short-read assay generated sequence data from the DNA of cultured CD4+ T cells. Investigators isolated genomic DNA from cultured CD4+ T cells. TCRdb redid the calling of the PCR reads with MiXCR, one entry per CDR3 protein. The data show about 3,400 distinct CDR3 sequences, about 17% seen once. This CDR3 contains 12 residues. With V trimmed by 2 bases and J by 15 bases, 7 bases remained unmatched. Germline CDR1 and CDR2: ENHRY and SYGVKD. Described treatment: roughly ten-day PBMC culture with coronavirus spike peptide pools or control peptides (ViraFEST assay).

The chain is built from TRBV10-3 and TRBJ1-5, with 7 bases fitting TRBD1. This TCR was sampled from a human donor who had recovered from COVID-19. The material sequenced was CD4+ T cells from blood, cultured in vitro. This CDR3 reads CAISEPGQKRHF. DNA for the CDR3: TGTGCCATCAGTGAGCCGGGACAGAAAAGGCATTTT.